This T cell receptor (beta chain) was found in a study of CD8+ T cells in alopecia areata. This clone was detected a few times. RNA, once extracted, was reverse transcribed into cDNA for use as the sequencing template. Libraries were prepared by immunoSEQ multiplex PCR; TCRdb keeps only in-frame clonotypes and omits some of them. Here the sample spans tens of thousands of clones, 44% being singletons. V dropped 4 bases and J dropped 0 bases, with 6 bases sitting between them. CDR1 SNHLY and CDR2 FYNNEI come from the germline V gene. This CDR3 comprises 13 residues. Lesional scalp tissue (obtained by punch biopsy) and peripheral blood were collected from alopecia areata patients.

The V gene is TRBV2, the J gene TRBJ1-2, with D uncertain. Sequenced material: NKG2D-low CD8+ T cells sorted from blood. The receptor comes from a human donor with alopecia areata. The CDR3 region has the DNA TGTGCCAGCAGTGGCAGATCTAACTATGGCTACACCTTC. Translating it yields CASSGRSNYGYTF.